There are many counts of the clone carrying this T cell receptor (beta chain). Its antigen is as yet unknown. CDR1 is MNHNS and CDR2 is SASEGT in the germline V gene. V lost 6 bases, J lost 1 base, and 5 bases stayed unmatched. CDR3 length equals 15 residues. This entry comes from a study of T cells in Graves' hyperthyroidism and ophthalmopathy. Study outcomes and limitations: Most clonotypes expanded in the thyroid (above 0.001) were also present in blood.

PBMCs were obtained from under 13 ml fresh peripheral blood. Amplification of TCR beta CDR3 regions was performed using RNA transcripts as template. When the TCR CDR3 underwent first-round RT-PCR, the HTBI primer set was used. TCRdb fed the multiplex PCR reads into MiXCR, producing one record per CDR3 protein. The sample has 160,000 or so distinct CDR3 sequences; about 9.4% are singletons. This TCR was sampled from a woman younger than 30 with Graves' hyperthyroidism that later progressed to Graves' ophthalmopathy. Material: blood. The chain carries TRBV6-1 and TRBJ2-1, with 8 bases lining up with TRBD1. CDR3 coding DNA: TGTGCCAGCAGCCTAACAGGGGGATCCTACAATGAGCAGTTCTTC. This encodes CASSLTGGSYNEQFF.